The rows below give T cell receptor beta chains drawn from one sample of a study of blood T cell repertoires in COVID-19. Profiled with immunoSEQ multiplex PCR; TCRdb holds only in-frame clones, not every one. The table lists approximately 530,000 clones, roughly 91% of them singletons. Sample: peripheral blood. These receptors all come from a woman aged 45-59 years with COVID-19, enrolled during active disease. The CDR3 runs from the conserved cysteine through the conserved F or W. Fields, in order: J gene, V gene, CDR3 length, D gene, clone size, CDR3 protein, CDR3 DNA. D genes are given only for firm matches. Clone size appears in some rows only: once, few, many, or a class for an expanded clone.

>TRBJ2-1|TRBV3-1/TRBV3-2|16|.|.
CASSQGLLGGYNEQFF
TGTGCCAGCAGCCAAGGCCTTTTGGGGGGTTACAATGAGCAGTTCTTC
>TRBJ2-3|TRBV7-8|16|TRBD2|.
CASSFRLAGGGDTQYF
TGTGCCAGCAGCTTTCGGCTAGCGGGGGGAGGAGATACGCAGTATTTT
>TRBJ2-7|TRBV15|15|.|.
CATSRGQVRSYEQYF
TGTGCCACCAGCAGAGGACAGGTGAGGTCCTACGAGCAGTACTTC
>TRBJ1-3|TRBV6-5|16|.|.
CASSYLDRYSGNTIYF
TGTGCCAGCAGTTACCTGGACAGATACTCTGGAAACACCATATATTTT
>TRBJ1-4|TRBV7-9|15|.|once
CASTLGEAVNEKLFF
TGTGCCAGCACCCTTGGGGAGGCAGTTAATGAAAAACTGTTTTTT
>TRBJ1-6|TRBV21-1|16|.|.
CASTTTASSYNSPLHF
TGTGCCAGCACTACGACAGCGAGCTCCTATAATTCACCCCTCCACTTT
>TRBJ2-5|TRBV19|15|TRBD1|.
CASSKGRDSQETQYF
TGTGCCAGTAGTAAAGGACGGGACAGTCAAGAGACCCAGTACTTC
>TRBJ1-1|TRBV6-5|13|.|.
CASSYSVSTEAFF
TGTGCCAGCAGTTACTCCGTTAGCACTGAAGCTTTCTTT
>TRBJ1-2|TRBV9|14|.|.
CASSGAQANYGYTF
TGTGCCAGCAGCGGAGCACAGGCTAACTATGGCTACACCTTC
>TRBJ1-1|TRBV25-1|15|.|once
CASSEYPQGNTEAFF
TGTGCCAGCAGTGAATATCCACAGGGGAACACTGAAGCTTTCTTT
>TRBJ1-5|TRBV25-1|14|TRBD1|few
CASSDPTGYQPQHF
TGTGCCAGCAGTGACCCGACAGGGTATCAGCCCCAGCATTTT
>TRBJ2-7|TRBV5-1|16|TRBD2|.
CASSLTTSGGAYEQYF
TGCGCCAGCAGCTTAACGACTAGCGGGGGGGCCTACGAGCAGTACTTC
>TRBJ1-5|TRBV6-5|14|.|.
CASSYRRAGEPQHF
TGTGCCAGCAGTTACCGGAGGGCAGGTGAGCCCCAGCATTTT
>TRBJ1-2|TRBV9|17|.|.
CASRGTYGGARSYGYTF
TGTGCCAGCAGGGGAACCTATGGGGGGGCGCGAAGCTATGGCTACACCTTC
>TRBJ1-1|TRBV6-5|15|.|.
CASRFVMTANTEAFF
TGTGCCAGCAGATTTGTAATGACAGCGAACACTGAAGCTTTCTTT
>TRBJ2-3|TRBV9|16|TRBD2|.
CASSVDDTSGTDTQYF
TGTGCCAGCAGCGTAGATGATACTAGCGGCACAGATACGCAGTATTTT
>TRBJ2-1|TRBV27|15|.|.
CASSLTRSSYNEQFF
TGTGCCAGCAGTTTAACTAGAAGCTCCTACAATGAGCAGTTCTTC
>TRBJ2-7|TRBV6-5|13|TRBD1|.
CASSLTGSDEQYF
TGTGCCAGCAGCCTGACAGGGAGCGACGAGCAGTACTTC
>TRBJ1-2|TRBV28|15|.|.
CASSPGRGLGYGYTF
TGTGCCAGCAGTCCCGGGAGGGGTTTGGGGTATGGCTACACCTTC
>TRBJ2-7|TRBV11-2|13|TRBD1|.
CASSSGQVNEQYF
TGTGCCAGCAGCTCCGGACAGGTTAACGAGCAGTACTTC
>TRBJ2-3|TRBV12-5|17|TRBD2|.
CASGLVGRGVATDTQYF
TGTGCTAGTGGTTTGGTAGGACGGGGGGTTGCCACAGATACGCAGTATTTT
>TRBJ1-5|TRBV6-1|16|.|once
CASSVVPPGGNQPQHF
TGTGCCAGCAGTGTAGTTCCCCCGGGGGGCAATCAGCCCCAGCATTTT
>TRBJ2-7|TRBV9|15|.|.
CASSVGGDSTYEQYF
TGTGCCAGCAGCGTAGGGGGGGACTCAACCTACGAGCAGTACTTC
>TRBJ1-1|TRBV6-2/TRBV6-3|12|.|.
CASSSYREGAFF
TGTGCCAGCAGTTCGTACAGGGAGGGAGCTTTCTTT
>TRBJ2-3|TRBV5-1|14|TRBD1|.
CASTRDRGRDTQYF
TGCGCCAGCACCCGGGACAGGGGACGAGATACGCAGTATTTT
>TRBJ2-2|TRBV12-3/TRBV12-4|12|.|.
CASSLAVGELFF
TGTGCCAGCAGTTTAGCTGTAGGGGAGCTGTTTTTT
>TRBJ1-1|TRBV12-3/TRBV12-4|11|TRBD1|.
CASRWTGAAFF
TGTGCCAGCAGATGGACAGGGGCAGCTTTCTTT
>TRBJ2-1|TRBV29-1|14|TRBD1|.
CSALPGQGASEQFF
TGCAGCGCTCTCCCGGGACAGGGGGCCAGTGAGCAGTTCTTC
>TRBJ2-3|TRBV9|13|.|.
CASSVSLVDTQYF
TGTGCCAGCAGCGTATCCCTTGTCGATACGCAGTATTTT
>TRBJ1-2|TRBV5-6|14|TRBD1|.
CASSWGTGRRGYTF
TGTGCCAGCAGCTGGGGGACAGGGCGAAGGGGCTACACCTTC
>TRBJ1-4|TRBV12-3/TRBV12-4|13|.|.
CASSGTGVEKLFF
TGTGCCAGCAGCGGGACGGGGGTAGAAAAACTGTTTTTT
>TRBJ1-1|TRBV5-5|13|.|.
CASSLDMNTEAFF
TGTGCCAGCAGCTTGGATATGAACACTGAAGCTTTCTTT
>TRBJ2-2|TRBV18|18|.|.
CASHWPTEISSNTGELFF
TGTGCCAGCCACTGGCCGACAGAAATCAGTTCGAACACCGGGGAGCTGTTTTTT
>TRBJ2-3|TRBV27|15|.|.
CASTAGTPSTDTQYF
TGTGCCAGCACCGCCGGGACACCGTCAACAGATACGCAGTATTTT
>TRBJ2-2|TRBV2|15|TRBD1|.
CASTRQGPNTGELFF
TGTGCCAGCACTCGACAGGGACCGAACACCGGGGAGCTGTTTTTT
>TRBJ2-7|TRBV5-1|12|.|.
CASSRGWDEQYF
TGCGCCAGCAGCCGGGGGTGGGACGAGCAGTACTTC
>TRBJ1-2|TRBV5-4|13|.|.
CASSPQGVLGYTF
TGTGCCAGCTCCCCACAGGGCGTGCTTGGCTACACCTTC
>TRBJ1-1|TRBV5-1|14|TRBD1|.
CASSLRTGNTEAFF
TGCGCCAGCAGCTTGAGGACAGGGAACACTGAAGCTTTCTTT
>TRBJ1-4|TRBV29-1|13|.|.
CSVEAGANEKLFF
TGCAGCGTTGAAGCAGGGGCCAATGAAAAACTGTTTTTT
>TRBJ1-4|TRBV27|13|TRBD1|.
CASSLQGAGKLFF
TGTGCCAGCAGTTTACAGGGGGCGGGAAAACTGTTTTTT
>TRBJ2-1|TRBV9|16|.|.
CASSPDDPRIYNEQFF
TGTGCCAGCAGCCCTGATGATCCGAGGATCTACAATGAGCAGTTCTTC
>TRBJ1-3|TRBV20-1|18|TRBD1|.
CSASLGGTGYYPGNTIYF
TGCAGTGCTAGTTTGGGCGGGACAGGGTATTACCCTGGAAACACCATATATTTT
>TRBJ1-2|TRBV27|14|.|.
CASSLSRANYGYTF
TGTGCCAGCAGTTTATCCAGGGCTAACTATGGCTACACCTTC
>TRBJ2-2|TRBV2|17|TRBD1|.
CASRPGRGQGITGELFF
TGTGCCAGCAGGCCTGGTAGGGGACAGGGAATAACCGGGGAGCTGTTTTTT
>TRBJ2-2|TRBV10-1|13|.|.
CASSEFSTGELFF
TGCGCCAGCAGTGAATTCAGTACCGGGGAGCTGTTTTTT
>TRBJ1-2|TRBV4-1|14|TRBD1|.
CASSQDRRGRIYTF
TGCGCCAGCAGCCAAGATAGAAGGGGGCGAATTTACACCTTC
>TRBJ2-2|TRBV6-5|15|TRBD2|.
CATRGRGGGTGELFF
TGTGCCACCAGAGGCCGGGGGGGTGGCACCGGGGAGCTGTTTTTT
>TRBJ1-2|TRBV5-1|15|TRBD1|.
CASSLGLEQGGGYTF
TGCGCCAGCAGCTTGGGCCTCGAACAGGGGGGTGGCTACACCTTC
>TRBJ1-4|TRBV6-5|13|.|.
CASSYDQNEKLFF
TGTGCCAGCAGTTATGATCAGAATGAAAAACTGTTTTTT
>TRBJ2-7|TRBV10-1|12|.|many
CASSESGGEQYF
TGCGCCAGCAGTGAGTCCGGGGGCGAGCAGTACTTC
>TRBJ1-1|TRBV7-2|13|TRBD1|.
CASSSTGGSEAFF
TGTGCCAGCAGCTCGACAGGGGGCAGTGAAGCTTTCTTT